The T cell receptor (beta chain) described here comes from a study of blood T cells in healthy people across ages (dated by TCRdb to the mid-2010s). Context from the whole study: Template switching captured roughly one uniquely barcoded TCR beta cDNA molecule per two T cells in model experiments. The study measured age-related changes in TCR beta repertoire diversity using deep sequencing normalized with unique cDNA molecular identifiers. Donors were grouped into four age groups: young (average about 15 years), middle-aged (39), aged (around 60) and long-lived (82). To avoid experimental bias, donors of different ages were randomly spread across the sequencing lanes. For two donors (one aged 18 to 30 and one aged 80 or older), the study analyzed two additional independent replicas of 1 million unique cDNA reads from the same blood draw. Overall results and qualifications from the work: Compared with the aged group, the long-lived group had more naive CD4+ T cells, fewer expanded clones and increased TCR diversity, suggesting age selection. Observed TCR beta diversity per million T cells fell roughly linearly with age, and a significant reduction was already apparent by age approximately 40. The CMV infection status of donors was not known, potentially confounding age-related changes in expanded clonotypes. Because profiling used bulk unsorted PBMCs, naive and antigen-experienced compartments could not be compared conclusively. A strong correlation was found between observed TCR beta diversity and the percentage of naive T cells measured by flow cytometry. Total diversity estimates from one million sequenced T cells were considered lower bounds and underestimates.

Donors were a few dozen systemically healthy Caucasian individuals from Russia aged 6 to 90 years. Around 10 milliliters of peripheral blood were collected from each donor into EDTA-treated Vacutainer tubes. Ficoll-Paque density-gradient centrifugation was used to isolate PBMCs, with at least 7 million obtained per sample. Total RNA, at least 5 micrograms per sample, was extracted from PBMCs with Trizol reagent. For every donor, an aliquot of PBMCs went through flow cytometry to measure the percentages of naive CD45RAhigh/CD27high T cells. Comment on this clonotype: The specificity of this receptor is unknown. No qualities accompany the bases; no much larger clone lies one base away.

The library was made by 5' RACE. The sequencer listed for this sample is Illumina HiSeq 2500. A second PCR of about 6 to 11 cycles was run with a J-beta primer mix and a sample-barcoded 5' primer. A template-switch 5' adaptor carrying 12 random nucleotides introduced a unique molecular identifier onto each TCR beta cDNA molecule. Each sample yielded at least 3 million CDR3-containing paired-end reads. First-strand cDNA synthesis was performed from all RNA using the Mint cDNA synthesis kit, with priming by a TRBC-specific oligonucleotide. After uracil-DNA glycosylase treatment, a first 18-cycle PCR used universal primers M1SS and BC2_uni_R on all cDNA. Regarding the original processing steps: Each sample was normalized by randomly selecting 1 million high-quality reads, each carrying a distinct molecular identifier. Instead of being binned into consensus sequences, reads that shared molecular identifiers were thrown out. MiTCR, set to a Q25 quality threshold and the strictest error-elimination algorithm, was used for CDR3 identification, clonotype clustering and error correction. A nonparametric unseen species model with Euler transformation was used to estimate lower-bound total TCR beta diversity. TCRdb itself trimmed the public reads at Q25 with fastp, ran MiXCR and retained productive beta chains. Merged by CDR3 protein, the rows form single entries marked with the most common genes and DNA. These V and J calls are TCRdb output, not the study's own analysis. The sample profile shows over 1,200,000 distinct CDR3 sequences; around 59% of them were found once. The ten largest clones capture 5% to 7% of the sample.

This TCR came from a man aged 18 to 30 in good health. The specimen sequenced was blood.

In nucleotides, the sequence is TGTGCCAGCAGTGATGGGATCAAAGGCACAGATACGCAGTATTTT. Its protein product is CASSDGIKGTDTQYF. The chain is assembled from TRBV25-1 and TRBJ2-3; no D segment can be confidently identified. V was cut back by 3 bases and J by 1 base, leaving a gap of 11 bases between them. The CDR3 runs 15 residues from the cysteine to the phenylalanine. This entry keeps only the CDR3 DNA: 45 bases, framed from base 1. In the germline V gene, CDR1 corresponds to MGHDK and CDR2 to SYGVNS.